The source of this T cell receptor (beta chain) is a study of blood T cells in healthy people across ages. CDR1 and CDR2 from the germline V gene are DFQATT and SNEGSKA (reference sequence). CDR3 size: 11 residues. On this clonotype itself: Its matching antigen is unknown.

Findings of the study overall: Older age went with lower TCR beta diversity per million T cells, in a roughly linear way. Estimated diversity across one million T cells was deemed an underestimate. In the absence of known donor CMV status, changes in expanded clonotypes were possibly confounded.

Every sample had a minimum of 6 million PBMCs isolated. A sample-barcoded 5' primer and a J-beta primer mix were used in a second PCR of roughly 7 to 12 cycles. Each CDR3 protein is one row after TCRdb ran MiXCR on the 5' RACE reads. The sample contains about 970,000 distinct CDR3 sequences, roughly half of which appear only once. The receptor's source is a woman in her sixties in good health. Sequences were obtained from blood. The genes are TRBV20-1 and TRBJ2-7; 8 bases line up with TRBD2. The CDR3 DNA sequence: TGCAGCTCCGGGACTAGCTACGAGCAGTACTTC. Amino acids: CSSGTSYEQYF.